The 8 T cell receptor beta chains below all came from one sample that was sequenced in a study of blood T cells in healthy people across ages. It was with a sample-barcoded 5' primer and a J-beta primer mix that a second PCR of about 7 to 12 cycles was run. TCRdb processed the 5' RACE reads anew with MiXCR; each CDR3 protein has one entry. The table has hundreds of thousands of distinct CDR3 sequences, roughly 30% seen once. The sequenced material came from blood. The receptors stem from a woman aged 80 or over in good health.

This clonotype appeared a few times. The CDR3 protein is CSARDGGARSYNEQFF. For the CDR3, the DNA is TGCAGTGCTAGAGATGGAGGGGCCCGCTCCTACAATGAGCAGTTCTTC. V gene TRBV20-1 combines with J gene TRBJ2-1, with D possibly matching TRBD2 (6 bases). CDR3 length equals 16 residues. The germline V gene has CDR1 DFQATT and CDR2 SNEGSKA (reference sequence). V was cut by 0 bases and J by 0 bases, with 12 bases left in between.

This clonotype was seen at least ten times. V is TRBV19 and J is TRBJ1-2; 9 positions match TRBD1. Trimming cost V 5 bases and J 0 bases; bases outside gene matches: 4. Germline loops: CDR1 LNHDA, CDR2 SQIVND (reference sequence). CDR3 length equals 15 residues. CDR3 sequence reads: CASSPGQGANYGYTF. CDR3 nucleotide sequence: TGTGCCAGTAGTCCGGGACAGGGAGCTAACTATGGCTACACCTTC.

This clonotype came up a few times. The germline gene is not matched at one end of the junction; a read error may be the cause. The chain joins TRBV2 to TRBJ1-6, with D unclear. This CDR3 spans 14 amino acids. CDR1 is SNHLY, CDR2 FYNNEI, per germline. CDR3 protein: CASREGSYNSPLHF. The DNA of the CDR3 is TGTGCCAGCAGAGAAGGGTCCTATAATTCACCCCTCCACTTT.

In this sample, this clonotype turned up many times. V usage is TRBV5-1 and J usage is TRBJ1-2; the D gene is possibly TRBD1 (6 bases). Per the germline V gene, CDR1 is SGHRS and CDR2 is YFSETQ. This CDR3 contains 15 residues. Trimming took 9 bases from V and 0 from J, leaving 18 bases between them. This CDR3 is CATRKGDGTNYGYTF. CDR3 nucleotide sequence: TGCGCCACCCGAAAGGGGGACGGAACTAACTATGGCTACACCTTC.

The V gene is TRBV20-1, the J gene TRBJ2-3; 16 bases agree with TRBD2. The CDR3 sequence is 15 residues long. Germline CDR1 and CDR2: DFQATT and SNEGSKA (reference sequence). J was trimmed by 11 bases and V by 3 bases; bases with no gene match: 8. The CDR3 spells CSARGLAGGHAEQYF. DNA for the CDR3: TGCAGTGCTAGGGGACTAGCGGGGGGGCACGCAGAGCAGTATTTT.

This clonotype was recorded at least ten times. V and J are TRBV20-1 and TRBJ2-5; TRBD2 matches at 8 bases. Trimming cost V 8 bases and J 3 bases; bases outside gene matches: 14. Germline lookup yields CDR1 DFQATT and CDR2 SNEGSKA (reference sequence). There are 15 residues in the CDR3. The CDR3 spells CSLFIRRGVKETQYF. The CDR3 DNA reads TGCAGTCTCTTTATACGGCGGGGGGTTAAAGAGACCCAGTACTTC.

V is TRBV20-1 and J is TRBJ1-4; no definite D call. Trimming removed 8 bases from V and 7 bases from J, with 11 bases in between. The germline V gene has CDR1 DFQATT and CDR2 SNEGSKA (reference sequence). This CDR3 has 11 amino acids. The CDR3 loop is CSSGKSEKLFF. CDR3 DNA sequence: TGCAGTAGCGGGAAAAGTGAAAAACTGTTTTTT.

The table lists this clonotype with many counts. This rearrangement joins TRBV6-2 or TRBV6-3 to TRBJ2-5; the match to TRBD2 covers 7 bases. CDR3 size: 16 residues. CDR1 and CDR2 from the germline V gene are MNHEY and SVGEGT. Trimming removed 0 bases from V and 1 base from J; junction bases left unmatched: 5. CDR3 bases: TGTGCCAGCAGTTACTCAGGTAGCGGGTCCCAAGAGACCCAGTACTTC. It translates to CASSYSGSGSQETQYF.